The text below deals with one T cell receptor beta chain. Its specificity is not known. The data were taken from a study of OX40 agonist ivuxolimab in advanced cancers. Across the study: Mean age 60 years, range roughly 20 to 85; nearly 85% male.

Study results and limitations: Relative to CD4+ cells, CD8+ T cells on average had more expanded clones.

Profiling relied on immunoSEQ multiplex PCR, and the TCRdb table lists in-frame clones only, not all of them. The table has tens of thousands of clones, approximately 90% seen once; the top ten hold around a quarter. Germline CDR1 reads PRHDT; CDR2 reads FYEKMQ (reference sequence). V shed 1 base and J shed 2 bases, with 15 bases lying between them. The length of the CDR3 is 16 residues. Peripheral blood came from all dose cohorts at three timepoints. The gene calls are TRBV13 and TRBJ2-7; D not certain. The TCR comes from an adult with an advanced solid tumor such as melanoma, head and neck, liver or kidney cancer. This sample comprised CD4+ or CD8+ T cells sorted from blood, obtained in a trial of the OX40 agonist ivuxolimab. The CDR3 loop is CASSLDSPVGTYEQYF. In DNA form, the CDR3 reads TGTGCCAGCAGCTTAGATTCTCCGGTTGGCACCTACGAGCAGTACTTC.